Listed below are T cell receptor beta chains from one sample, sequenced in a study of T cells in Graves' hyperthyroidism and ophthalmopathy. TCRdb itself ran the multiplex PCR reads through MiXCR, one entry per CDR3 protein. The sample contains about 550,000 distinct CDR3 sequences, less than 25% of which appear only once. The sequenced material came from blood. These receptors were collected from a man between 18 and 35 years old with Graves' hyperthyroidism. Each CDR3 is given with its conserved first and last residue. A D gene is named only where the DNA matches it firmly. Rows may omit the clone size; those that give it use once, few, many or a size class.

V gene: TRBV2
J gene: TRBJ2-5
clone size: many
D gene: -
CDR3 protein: CASSDDKKTQYF
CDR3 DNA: TGTGCCAGCAGTGATGATAAGAAGACCCAGTACTTC

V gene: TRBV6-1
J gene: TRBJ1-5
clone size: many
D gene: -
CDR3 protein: CASSDTGTSNQPQHF
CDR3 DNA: TGTGCCAGCAGTGATACAGGGACTAGCAATCAGCCCCAGCATTTT

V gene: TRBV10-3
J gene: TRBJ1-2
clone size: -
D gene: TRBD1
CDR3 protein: CGAASSYSPTGTYGYTF
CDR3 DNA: TGTGGAGCTGCCAGCAGTTACTCGCCGACAGGGACCTATGGCTACACCTTC

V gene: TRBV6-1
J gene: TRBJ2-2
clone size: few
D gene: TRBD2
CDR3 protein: CASSELPGLARLNTGELFF
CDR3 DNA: TGTGCCAGCAGTGAACTCCCCGGACTAGCGAGACTGAACACCGGGGAGCTGTTTTTT

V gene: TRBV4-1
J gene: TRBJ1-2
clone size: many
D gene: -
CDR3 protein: CASSQVLGGRSYGYTF
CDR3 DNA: TGCGCCAGCAGCCAAGTCTTAGGGGGGCGAAGCTATGGCTACACCTTC

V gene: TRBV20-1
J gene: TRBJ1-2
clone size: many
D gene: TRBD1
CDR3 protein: CSAISEGTATTYGYTF
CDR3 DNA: TGCAGTGCTATCTCCGAAGGGACAGCTACTACCTATGGCTACACCTTC

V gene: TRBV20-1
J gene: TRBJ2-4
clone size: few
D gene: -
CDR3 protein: CSARDSISKNIQYF
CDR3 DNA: TGCAGTGCCCGGGACTCTATTTCCAAAAACATTCAGTACTTC

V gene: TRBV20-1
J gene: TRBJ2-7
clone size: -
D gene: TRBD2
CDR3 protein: CSARVVAGGNEQYF
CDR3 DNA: TGCAGTGCTAGAGTGGTAGCGGGGGGCAACGAGCAGTACTTC

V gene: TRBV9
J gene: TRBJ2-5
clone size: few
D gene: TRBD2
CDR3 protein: CASSPGLGRGTETQYF
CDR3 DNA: TGTGCCAGCAGCCCGGGGTTGGGGAGGGGAACGGAGACCCAGTACTTC

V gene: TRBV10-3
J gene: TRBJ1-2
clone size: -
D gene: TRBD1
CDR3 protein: CAISETDRADYGYTF
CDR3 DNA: TGTGCCATCAGTGAGACGGACAGGGCAGACTATGGCTACACCTTC

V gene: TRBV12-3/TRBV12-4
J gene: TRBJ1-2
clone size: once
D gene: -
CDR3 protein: CASSRRQSSYGYTF
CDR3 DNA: TGTGCCAGCAGTAGGAGACAGAGTAGCTATGGCTACACCTTC

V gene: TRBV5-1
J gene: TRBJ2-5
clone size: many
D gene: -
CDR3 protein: CASSSGPLWGETQYF
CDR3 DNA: TGCGCCAGCAGCTCCGGGCCTCTATGGGGAGAGACCCAGTACTTC

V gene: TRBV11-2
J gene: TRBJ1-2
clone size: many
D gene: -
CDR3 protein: CASSLDRVGGGYTF
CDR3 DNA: TGTGCCAGCAGCTTAGACAGGGTCGGTGGTGGCTACACCTTC

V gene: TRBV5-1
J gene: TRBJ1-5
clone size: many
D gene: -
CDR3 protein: CASSPEGGDDQPQHF
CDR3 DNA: TGCGCCAGCAGCCCCGAAGGAGGGGACGATCAGCCCCAGCATTTT

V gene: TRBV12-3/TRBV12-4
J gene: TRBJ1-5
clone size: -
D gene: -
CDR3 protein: CASSQDPRDLYNQPQHF
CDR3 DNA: TGTGCCAGCAGTCAGGACCCCCGGGACCTATACAATCAGCCTCAGCATTTT

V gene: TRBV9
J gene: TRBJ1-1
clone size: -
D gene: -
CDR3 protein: CASQGSTNTEAFF
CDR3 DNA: TGTGCCAGTCAGGGAAGCACGAACACTGAAGCTTTCTTT

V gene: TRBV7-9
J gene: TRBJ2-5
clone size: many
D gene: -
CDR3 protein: CASSLAGIKETQYF
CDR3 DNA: TGTGCCAGCAGCTTAGCAGGAATTAAAGAGACCCAGTACTTC

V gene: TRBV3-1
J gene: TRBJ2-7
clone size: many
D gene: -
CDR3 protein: CASSQGDILSYEQYF
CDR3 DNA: TGTGCCAGCAGCCAAGGGGACATTCTATCCTACGAGCAGTACTTC

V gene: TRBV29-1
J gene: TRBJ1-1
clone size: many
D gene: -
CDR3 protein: CSVPGETEAFF
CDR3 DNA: TGCAGCGTACCGGGGGAGACTGAAGCTTTCTTT

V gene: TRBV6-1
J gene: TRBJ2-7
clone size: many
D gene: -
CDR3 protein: CASSEFVRMGVREQYF
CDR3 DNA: TGTGCCAGCAGTGAATTCGTCAGAATGGGGGTGAGAGAGCAGTACTTC

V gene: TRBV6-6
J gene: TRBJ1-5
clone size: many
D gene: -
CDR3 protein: CASSYGGQPQHF
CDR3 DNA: TGTGCCAGCAGTTATGGGGGTCAGCCCCAGCATTTT

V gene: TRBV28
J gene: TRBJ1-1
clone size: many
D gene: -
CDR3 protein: CASLQALKNTEAFF
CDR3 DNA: TGTGCCAGCTTACAGGCGTTGAAGAACACTGAAGCTTTCTTT

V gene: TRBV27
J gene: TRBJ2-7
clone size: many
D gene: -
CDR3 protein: CASSLSPLGHEQYF
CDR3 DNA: TGTGCCAGCAGTTTATCCCCTCTCGGGCACGAGCAGTACTTC

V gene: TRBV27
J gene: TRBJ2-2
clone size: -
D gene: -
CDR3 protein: CASSPGPGRLNTGELFF
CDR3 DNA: TGTGCCAGCAGTCCTGGACCGGGACGGTTAAACACCGGGGAGCTGTTTTTT

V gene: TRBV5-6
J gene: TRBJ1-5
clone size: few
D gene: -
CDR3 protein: CASSLWGPYQPQHF
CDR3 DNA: TGTGCCAGCAGCTTGTGGGGCCCTTATCAGCCCCAGCATTTT

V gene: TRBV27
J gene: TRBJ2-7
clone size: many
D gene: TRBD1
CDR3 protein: CASSSRDRVIEQYF
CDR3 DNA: TGTGCCAGCAGTTCACGGGACAGGGTGATCGAGCAGTACTTC

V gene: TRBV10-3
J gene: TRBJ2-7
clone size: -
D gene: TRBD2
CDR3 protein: CAISGGMRGASYEQYF
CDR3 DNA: TGTGCCATCAGTGGAGGGATGCGGGGGGCTTCCTACGAGCAGTACTTC

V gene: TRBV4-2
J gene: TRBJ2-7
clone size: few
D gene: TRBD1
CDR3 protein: CASSQGRTGGYEQYF
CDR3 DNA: TGTGCCAGCAGCCAAGGGAGGACAGGGGGGTACGAGCAGTACTTC

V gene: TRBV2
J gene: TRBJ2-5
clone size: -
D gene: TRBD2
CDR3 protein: CASTNRGGGLRETQYF
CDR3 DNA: TGTGCCAGCACCAATCGGGGGGGCGGTTTGCGAGAGACCCAGTACTTC

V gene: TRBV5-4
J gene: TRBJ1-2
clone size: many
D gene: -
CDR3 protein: CASSSGRGYRYGYTF
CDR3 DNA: TGTGCCAGCAGCTCCGGGAGGGGATACCGCTATGGCTACACCTTC

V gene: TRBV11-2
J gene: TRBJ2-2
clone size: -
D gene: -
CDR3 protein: CASSLLEGGGELCF
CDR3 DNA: TGTGCCAGCAGCTTATTGGAGGGCGGCGGGGAGCTGTGTTTT

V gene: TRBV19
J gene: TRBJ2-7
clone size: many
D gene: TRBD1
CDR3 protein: CASKGLGRGFHEQYF
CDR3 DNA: TGTGCCAGTAAGGGGCTCGGCAGGGGGTTCCACGAGCAGTACTTC

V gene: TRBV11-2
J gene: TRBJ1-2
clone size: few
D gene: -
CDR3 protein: CASSLSATYYGYTF
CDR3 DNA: TGTGCCAGCAGCTTATCGGCAACGTACTATGGCTACACCTTC

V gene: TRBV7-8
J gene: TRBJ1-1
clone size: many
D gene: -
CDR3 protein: CASSLVVVGTEAFF
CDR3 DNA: TGTGCCAGCAGCTTAGTTGTTGTAGGGACTGAAGCTTTCTTT

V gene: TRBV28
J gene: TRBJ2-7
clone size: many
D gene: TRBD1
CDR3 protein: CASSYPGGPSSYEQYF
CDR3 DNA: TGTGCCAGCAGTTACCCAGGGGGACCCAGCTCCTACGAGCAGTACTTC

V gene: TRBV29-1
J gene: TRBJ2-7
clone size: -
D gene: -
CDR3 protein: CSVGASPDSDEQYF
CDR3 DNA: TGCAGCGTTGGGGCTAGCCCCGATTCGGACGAGCAGTACTTC

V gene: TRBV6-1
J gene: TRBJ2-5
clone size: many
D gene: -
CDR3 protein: CASRRRGPRVGQETQYF
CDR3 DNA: TGTGCCAGCAGAAGAAGAGGCCCCCGGGTAGGGCAAGAGACCCAGTACTTC

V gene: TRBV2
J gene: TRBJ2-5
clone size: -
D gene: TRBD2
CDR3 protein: CASNLAPGLAGISETQYF
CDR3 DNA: TGTGCCAGCAATCTCGCCCCGGGACTAGCCGGAATTAGCGAGACCCAGTACTTC

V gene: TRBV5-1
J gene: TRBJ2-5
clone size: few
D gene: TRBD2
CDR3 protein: CASSTSSGFRTQYF
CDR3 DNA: TGCGCCAGCAGCACCTCTAGCGGTTTTCGAACCCAGTACTTC

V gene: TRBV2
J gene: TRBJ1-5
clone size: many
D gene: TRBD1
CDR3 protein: CASKLDRGDQPQHF
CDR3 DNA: TGTGCCAGCAAACTTGACAGGGGTGATCAGCCCCAGCATTTT

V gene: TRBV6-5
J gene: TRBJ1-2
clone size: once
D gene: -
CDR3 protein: CASSSQGISGYTF
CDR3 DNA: TGTGCCAGCAGTTCACAGGGAATCAGTGGCTACACCTTC

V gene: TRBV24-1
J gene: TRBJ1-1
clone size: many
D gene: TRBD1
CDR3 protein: CATSDLYRGYENTEAFF
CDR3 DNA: TGTGCCACCAGTGATCTATACAGGGGTTACGAGAACACTGAAGCTTTCTTT

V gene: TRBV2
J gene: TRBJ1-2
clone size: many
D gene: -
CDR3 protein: CASSDLGLYGYTF
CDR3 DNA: TGTGCCAGCAGTGATCTTGGACTCTATGGCTACACCTTC

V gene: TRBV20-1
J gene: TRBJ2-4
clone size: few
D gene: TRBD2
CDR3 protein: CSATGGAKNIQYF
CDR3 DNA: TGCAGTGCTACCGGGGGGGCCAAAAACATTCAGTACTTC

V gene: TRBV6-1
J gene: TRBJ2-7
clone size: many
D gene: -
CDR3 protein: CASSEALGTGISYEQYF
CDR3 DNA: TGTGCCAGCAGTGAAGCGCTGGGGACGGGAATCTCCTACGAGCAGTACTTC

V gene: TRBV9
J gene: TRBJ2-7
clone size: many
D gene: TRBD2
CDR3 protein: CASSVAPSGGVYEQYF
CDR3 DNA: TGTGCCAGCAGCGTAGCCCCTAGCGGGGGGGTCTACGAGCAGTACTTC

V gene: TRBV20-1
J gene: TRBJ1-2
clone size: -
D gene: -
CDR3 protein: CSARVVAGVDANYGYTF
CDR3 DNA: TGCAGTGCTAGAGTGGTGGCAGGGGTGGATGCTAACTATGGCTACACCTTC